Listed below are T cell receptor beta chains from one sample, sequenced in a study of OX40 agonist ivuxolimab in advanced cancers. Method: immunoSEQ multiplex PCR; TCRdb's copy keeps in-frame clones and lacks some. The sample lists tens of thousands of clones, roughly 80% occurring once. Sequencing used CD4+ or CD8+ T cells sorted from blood, obtained in a trial of the OX40 agonist ivuxolimab. These receptor sequences come from an adult with an advanced solid tumor such as melanoma, head and neck, liver or kidney cancer. CDR3s include the opening cysteine and the closing phenylalanine or tryptophan. Fields, in order: clone size, D gene, V gene, J gene, CDR3 DNA, CDR3 protein. A D gene is named only where the DNA matches it firmly. The size of a clone is reported for some rows only, either as once, few or many, or as a class for expanded clones.

clone size: -; D gene: -; V gene: TRBV19; J gene: TRBJ1-6; CDR3 DNA: TGTGCCACGAGGGGATGGAACCCCGGAGATTCACCCCTCCACTTT; CDR3 protein: CATRGWNPGDSPLHF
clone size: -; D gene: TRBD2; V gene: TRBV19; J gene: TRBJ2-3; CDR3 DNA: TGTGCCAGTAGTGCACTAGCGGGAGGAAGCACAGATACGCAGTATTTT; CDR3 protein: CASSALAGGSTDTQYF
clone size: -; D gene: -; V gene: TRBV11-2; J gene: TRBJ1-1; CDR3 DNA: TGTGCCAGCAGCTTAGAGCCGGGACCCACGACTGAAGCTTTCTTT; CDR3 protein: CASSLEPGPTTEAFF
clone size: -; D gene: TRBD1; V gene: TRBV15; J gene: TRBJ1-6; CDR3 DNA: TGTGCCACCAGCAGTACTCAGGGGGCTGGGAATTCACCCCTCCACTTT; CDR3 protein: CATSSTQGAGNSPLHF
clone size: -; D gene: -; V gene: TRBV12-5; J gene: TRBJ1-1; CDR3 DNA: TGTGCTAGTGGTTTACTAGGGAGGGACACTGAAGCTTTCTTT; CDR3 protein: CASGLLGRDTEAFF
clone size: -; D gene: -; V gene: TRBV4-1; J gene: TRBJ1-4; CDR3 DNA: TGCGCCAGCAGCCAGACCGGGACACCTGTTGCAACTAATGAAAAACTGTTTTTT; CDR3 protein: CASSQTGTPVATNEKLFF
clone size: -; D gene: -; V gene: TRBV7-9; J gene: TRBJ2-1; CDR3 DNA: TGTGCCAGCAGCTTAGTGCCAGAGGGGTCCCTCTTC; CDR3 protein: CASSLVPEGSLF
clone size: -; D gene: -; V gene: TRBV21-1; J gene: TRBJ2-7; CDR3 DNA: TGTGCCAGCAGCCCCTCGTCCATGGGCGAGCAGTACTTC; CDR3 protein: CASSPSSMGEQYF
clone size: -; D gene: -; V gene: TRBV10-1; J gene: TRBJ1-1; CDR3 DNA: TGCGCCAGCAGGTACCCACAGGGAAACGAAGCTTTCTTT; CDR3 protein: CASRYPQGNEAFF
clone size: -; D gene: -; V gene: TRBV6-5; J gene: TRBJ1-6; CDR3 DNA: TGTGCCAGCTCAATCCAGCCGGGATCACCCCTCCACTTT; CDR3 protein: CASSIQPGSPLHF
clone size: -; D gene: -; V gene: TRBV5-1; J gene: TRBJ2-2; CDR3 DNA: TGCGCCAGCAGCTCAAGGGTCTCGGGCACCGGGGAGCTGTTTTTT; CDR3 protein: CASSSRVSGTGELFF
clone size: few; D gene: TRBD2; V gene: TRBV27; J gene: TRBJ2-7; CDR3 DNA: TGTGCCAGCAGTTCTTTATCGCTAGCGGGAACCTACGAGCAGTACTTC; CDR3 protein: CASSSLSLAGTYEQYF
clone size: -; D gene: -; V gene: TRBV6-6; J gene: TRBJ2-7; CDR3 DNA: TGTGCCAGCAGTCCCCCAGGCTACGAGCAGTACTTC; CDR3 protein: CASSPPGYEQYF
clone size: -; D gene: TRBD2; V gene: TRBV7-8; J gene: TRBJ2-7; CDR3 DNA: TGTGCCAGCAGCACGCGACCGGCGGGCGGGGGAACCTACGAGCAGTACTTC; CDR3 protein: CASSTRPAGGGTYEQYF
clone size: once; D gene: -; V gene: TRBV7-9; J gene: TRBJ2-3; CDR3 DNA: TGTGCCAGCAGCCAATGGGGGGCCAGAGCAAGGGATACGCAGTATTTT; CDR3 protein: CASSQWGARARDTQYF
clone size: -; D gene: -; V gene: TRBV5-1; J gene: TRBJ2-7; CDR3 DNA: TGCGCCAGCAGCTTGGCGCGTTCTACCTACGAGCAGTACTTC; CDR3 protein: CASSLARSTYEQYF
clone size: -; D gene: -; V gene: TRBV5-5; J gene: TRBJ1-1; CDR3 DNA: TGTGCCAGCAGCTTGTTGGGGGTTGGTGAAGCTTTCTTT; CDR3 protein: CASSLLGVGEAFF
clone size: many; D gene: TRBD2; V gene: TRBV29-1; J gene: TRBJ2-1; CDR3 DNA: TGCAGCGTTGAAGGTCTTAAGGGACTAGCGCCTTACAATGAGCAGTTCTTC; CDR3 protein: CSVEGLKGLAPYNEQFF
clone size: -; D gene: -; V gene: TRBV4-2; J gene: TRBJ2-7; CDR3 DNA: TGTGCCAGCAGCCAAGACGAACGCTACGAGCAGTACTTC; CDR3 protein: CASSQDERYEQYF
clone size: -; D gene: -; V gene: TRBV18; J gene: TRBJ1-1; CDR3 DNA: TGTGCCAGCTCCTCAGCCCTCACTGAAGCTTTCTTT; CDR3 protein: CASSSALTEAFF
clone size: -; D gene: TRBD2; V gene: TRBV6-5; J gene: TRBJ2-1; CDR3 DNA: TGTGCCAGTATAGCGGGAGGAAGCTACAATGAGCAGTTCTTC; CDR3 protein: CASIAGGSYNEQFF
clone size: -; D gene: TRBD2; V gene: TRBV11-3; J gene: TRBJ2-5; CDR3 DNA: TGTGCCAGCAGCTTTCGACTAGCGGGATCTTTGCAAGAGACCCAGTACTTC; CDR3 protein: CASSFRLAGSLQETQYF
clone size: once; D gene: -; V gene: TRBV5-6; J gene: TRBJ1-3; CDR3 DNA: TGTGCCAGCAGCCCCGACAGGCCTGGAAACACCATATATTTT; CDR3 protein: CASSPDRPGNTIYF